The sequence of this T cell receptor beta chain was determined in a study of blood T cells in healthy people across ages (dated by TCRdb to between 2014 and 2016). Broadly, across the study: In model experiments, template switching captured roughly one uniquely barcoded TCR beta cDNA molecule for every two T cells. Donors were grouped into four age groups: young (average 16 years), middle-aged (39), aged (roughly 67) and long-lived (less than 85). The study analyzed two additional independent replicas of 1 million unique cDNA reads from the same blood draw for two donors, one aged 18 to 30 and one aged 80 or older. To avoid experimental bias, donors of different ages were spread randomly across the sequencing lanes. To track age-related changes in TCR beta repertoire diversity, the study relied on deep sequencing normalized with unique cDNA molecular identifiers.

The CDR3 covers 12 residues, taking in both the cysteine and the phenylalanine. The kept DNA is CDR3 alone, 36 bases in frame from the first base. V loses 2 bases of germline sequence and J loses 6 bases, and the interval between the two ends is 4 bases. According to the germline V gene, CDR1 reads SGHTA and CDR2 reads FQGNSA. The paper's findings and limits, for the study overall: Observed TCR beta diversity per million T cells fell roughly linearly with age, and a significant reduction was already apparent by age about 43. Because donor CMV infection status was unknown, age-related changes in expanded clonotypes were potentially confounded. Estimates of total diversity based on one million sequenced T cells were regarded as lower bounds and as underestimates. Since profiling was done on bulk unsorted PBMCs, naive and antigen-experienced compartments could not be conclusively compared. Compared with the aged group, the long-lived group had more naive CD4+ T cells, fewer expanded clones and increased TCR diversity, a pattern suggesting age selection. There was a strong correlation between observed TCR beta diversity and the percentage of naive T cells measured by flow cytometry.

The approximately 39 donors, aged about 6 to 95 years, were systemically healthy Caucasian individuals from Russia. Each donor gave 8 to 10 milliliters of peripheral blood, drawn into EDTA-treated Vacutainer tubes. Ficoll-Paque density-gradient centrifugation was used to isolate PBMCs, with at least 6.5 million per sample. Total RNA, at least 6 micrograms per sample, was extracted from PBMCs with Trizol reagent. For every donor, an aliquot of PBMCs went through flow cytometry to measure the percentages of naive CD45RAhigh/CD27high T cells. The library was produced with 5' RACE. TCRdb shows the sequencer as Illumina HiSeq 2500. The second PCR ran for roughly 7 to 12 cycles and used a J-beta primer mix along with a sample-barcoded 5' primer. Each TCR beta cDNA molecule received a unique molecular identifier from a template-switch 5' adaptor carrying 12 random nucleotides. At least 2.5 million CDR3-containing paired-end reads were obtained from each sample. First-strand cDNA synthesis was performed from all RNA using the Mint cDNA synthesis kit, with priming by a TRBC-specific oligonucleotide. After uracil-DNA glycosylase treatment, a first 18-cycle PCR used universal primers M1SS and BC2_uni_R on all cDNA. Per the original workflow: Each sample was normalized by randomly selecting 1 million high-quality reads, each carrying a distinct molecular identifier. Reads sharing molecular identifiers were discarded rather than binned into consensus sequences. MiTCR, run with a Q25 quality threshold and the strictest error-elimination algorithm, handled CDR3 identification, clonotype clustering and error correction. A nonparametric unseen species model with Euler transformation was used to estimate lower-bound total TCR beta diversity. TCRdb's own reprocessing of the public reads used fastp at Q25 and MiXCR and kept productive beta chains. Each CDR3 protein appears once, grouped with its most common genes and DNA. The V and J calls shown here were made by TCRdb, not taken from the authors' results. The sample has 540,000 or so distinct CDR3 sequences on record, roughly a quarter of them singletons. Of the sample, 15% to 20% falls within the top ten clones.

Concerning this clonotype itself: The clone's antigen remains unknown. There are no base qualities to consult, and no much larger clone falls within one base.

Input material: blood. This clonotype originated in a woman in her seventies in good health. Recombination linked TRBV7-2 to TRBJ1-4; confidence is insufficient to name the D gene. The CDR3 here reads CASSLRDEKLFF. The sequenced DNA: TGTGCCAGCAGCTTAAGGGATGAAAAACTGTTTTTT. The CDR3, completed at both ends by the reference TRBV7-2 and TRBJ1-4 genes, gives the full variable domain GAGVSQSPSNKVTEKGKDVELRCDPISGHTALYWYRQSLGQGLEFLIYFQGNSAPDKSGLPSDRFSAERTGGSVSTLTIQRTQQEDSAVYLCASSLRDEKLFFGSGTQLSVL.